The 32 T cell receptor beta chains below all came from one sample that was sequenced in a study of blood T cell repertoires in COVID-19. Profiled with immunoSEQ multiplex PCR; TCRdb holds only in-frame clones, not every one. The data hold under 250,000 clones, with approximately 82% observed a single time. The specimen was peripheral blood. These receptors came from a man in his forties with active or convalescent COVID-19.

The chain carries TRBV3-1 (or the pseudogene TRBV3-2) and TRBJ2-3, with TRBD2 matching over 7 bases. In germline, CDR1 is LGHDT, CDR2 YNNKEL (reference sequence). With 4 bases clipped from V and 6 bases from J, the junction kept 16 bases outside the gene matches. The CDR3 sequence is 17 residues long. The CDR3 sequence: CASSPPPAGWGGDTQYF. Here the CDR3 DNA reads TGTGCCAGCAGCCCCCCCCCAGCGGGGTGGGGCGGGGATACGCAGTATTTT.

The rearrangement joins TRBV5-1 to TRBJ2-7; D not resolved. Per germline, CDR1 SGHRS and CDR2 YFSETQ. V dropped 6 bases and J dropped 2 bases, with 3 bases sitting between them. The CDR3 runs to 10 residues. CDR3 region: CASIAYEQYF. In DNA form, the CDR3 reads TGCGCCAGCATCGCCTACGAGCAGTACTTC.

The CDR3 spells CASSGRSRQGISEAFF. In nucleotides, the CDR3 is TGTGCCAGCAGCGGAAGGTCGCGACAGGGGATAAGTGAAGCTTTCTTT. The chain links TRBV7-6 to TRBJ1-1; TRBD1 matches at 8 bases. The CDR3 runs to 16 residues. Trimming cost V 5 bases and J 7 bases; bases outside gene matches: 15. The germline CDR1 and CDR2 sequences are SGHVS and FNYEAQ.

Only one count was recorded for this clone. The J gene is TRBJ1-2, the V gene TRBV5-1; 7 bases agree with TRBD1. The CDR3 covers 14 residues. V lost 0 bases to trimming and J lost 3 bases; unmatched junction nucleotides: 2. From germline, CDR1 is SGHRS and CDR2 YFSETQ. The DNA for the CDR3 is TGCGCCAGCAGCTTGGGGGACAGTGACTATGGCTACACCTTC. It is translated as CASSLGDSDYGYTF.

The J gene is TRBJ2-7, the V gene TRBV7-9, with D possibly being TRBD1 (6 bases). The germline V gene has CDR1 SEHNR and CDR2 FQNEAQ (reference sequence). Trimming pared 6 bases from V and 5 bases from J, leaving 17 bases between. CDR3 length: 14 residues. The CDR3 loop is CASSLETNRDEQYF. CDR3 DNA sequence: TGTGCCAGCAGTCTCGAAACAAACAGGGACGAGCAGTACTTC.

This chain uses TRBV7-9 with TRBJ2-3; no clear D. CDR3 length: 13 amino acids. CDR1 SEHNR and CDR2 FQNEAQ come from the germline V gene (reference sequence). Trimming took off 3 bases at V and 0 bases at J, with 4 bases between the two ends. CDR3 DNA: TGTGCCAGCAGCTTTCCTAGCACAGATACGCAGTATTTT. Translating it yields CASSFPSTDTQYF.

The chain employs TRBV28 and TRBJ1-2; TRBD1 agrees at 11 bases. The ends lost 5 bases at V and 7 bases at J; junction bases unmatched: 15. Germline-derived CDR1 and CDR2 are MDHEN and SYDVKM. CDR3 length equals 17 residues. The CDR3 loop reads CASSGGGQGEKLVGYTF. The CDR3, as DNA: TGTGCCAGCAGTGGCGGGGGACAGGGGGAAAAATTGGTTGGCTACACCTTC.

This chain links TRBV28 with TRBJ1-5; possibly TRBD1 for D (6 bases). The CDR3 contains 17 residues. Germline values: CDR1 MDHEN, CDR2 SYDVKM. Trimming pared 1 base from V and 0 bases from J, leaving 13 bases between. The CDR3 sequence: CASSLSAGAYSNQPQHF. In nucleotides, the CDR3 is TGTGCCAGCAGTTTATCAGCAGGGGCTTATAGCAATCAGCCCCAGCATTTT.

The gene calls are TRBV5-1 and TRBJ1-1, with a tentative D call TRBD1 (6 bases). The CDR3 covers 14 residues. Per germline, CDR1 SGHRS and CDR2 YFSETQ. The V and J ends lost 4 bases and 7 bases respectively, with 17 bases between them. The CDR3 bases are TGCGCCAGCAGCCTCCACGAGGGGGTCGTTGAAGCTTTCTTT. This gives the protein CASSLHEGVVEAFF.

V is TRBV7-2 and J is TRBJ1-1, with 7 bases fitting TRBD1. Germline-derived CDR1 and CDR2 are SGHTA and FQGNSA. V was clipped by 3 bases and J by 4 bases; unmatched bases: 14. The CDR3 is 17 residues long. CDR3 DNA: TGTGCCAGCAGCTTCCCTCGGACCTTCCCAGGGGGCACTGAAGCTTTCTTT. This translates into CASSFPRTFPGGTEAFF.

The gene calls are TRBV28 and TRBJ2-1, with TRBD2 matching over 9 bases. CDR1 is MDHEN, CDR2 SYDVKM, per germline. With V trimmed by 4 bases and J by 0 bases, 4 bases remained unmatched. The CDR3 sequence is 16 residues long. CDR3 sequence reads: CASSSPAGGSYNEQFF. In DNA, the CDR3 is TGTGCCAGCAGTTCTCCAGCGGGAGGCTCCTACAATGAGCAGTTCTTC.

The chain links TRBV5-1 to TRBJ2-5; 7 nucleotides agree with TRBD2. CDR1 and CDR2 from the germline V gene are SGHRS and YFSETQ. This CDR3 region has 15 residues. J lost 0 bases, V lost 0 bases, and 2 bases had no gene match. The CDR3 DNA follows: TGCGCCAGCAGCTTGGGACTAGCCTACCAAGAGACCCAGTACTTC. Protein product: CASSLGLAYQETQYF.

The chain carries TRBV28 and TRBJ1-4; tentative D call: TRBD1 (6 bases). Germline V CDR1 and CDR2: MDHEN, SYDVKM. This CDR3 spans 10 amino acids. Trimming removed 8 bases from V and 8 bases from J, with 6 bases in between. The CDR3, as DNA: TGTGCCAGCCAGGGGGAAAAACTGTTTTTT. Its translation is CASQGEKLFF.

The J gene is TRBJ2-3, the V gene TRBV10-3, with 10 positions matching TRBD2. The germline CDR1 and CDR2 sequences are ENHRY and SYGVKD. V lost 7 bases and J lost 0; bases outside the gene matches: 7. This CDR3 spans 16 amino acids. CDR3 bases: TGTGCCATCACCTCAAGCGGGAGGGCAAGCACAGATACGCAGTATTTT. Protein: CAITSSGRASTDTQYF.

This chain links TRBV6-5 with TRBJ1-5; D gene uncertain. The CDR3 runs 14 residues. The germline V gene has CDR1 MNHEY and CDR2 SVGAGI. The V end lost 3 bases, the J end lost 4 bases, and 10 bases lay between the germline ends. CDR3 in DNA: TGTGCCAGCAGTTATGGGCAAACAAATCAGCCCCAGCATTTT. The encoded protein is CASSYGQTNQPQHF.

The chain's CDR3 is CACRRDNGMNTEAFF. In nucleotides, the CDR3 is TGTGCCTGCCGCCGGGACAACGGCATGAACACTGAAGCTTTCTTT. The chain combines TRBV30 with TRBJ1-1; possible D gene TRBD1, 6 bases. Germline lookup yields CDR1 GTSNPN and CDR2 SVGIG (reference sequence). The ends were cut back, 6 bases at V and 0 bases at J, with 17 bases in the middle. This CDR3 is built from 15 residues.

This chain links TRBV25-1 with TRBJ2-5; weak D call: TRBD2 (5 bases). CDR3 length equals 13 residues. Trimming removed 2 bases from V and 5 bases from J, with 9 bases in between. The germline CDR1 and CDR2 sequences are MGHDK and SYGVNS. The CDR3 protein is CASSEKGGETQYF. The CDR3 nucleotides read TGTGCCAGCAGTGAAAAGGGCGGGGAGACCCAGTACTTC.

This chain connects TRBV6-5 to TRBJ2-3, with 11 positions matching TRBD2. Germline trimming cut 6 bases from V and 5 bases from J; bases unmatched to any gene: 7. Germline V CDR1 and CDR2: MNHEY, SVGAGI. The CDR3 is 15 amino acids. CDR3 DNA sequence: TGTGCCAGCAGCCTGACTAGCGGGACAGGAGATACGCAGTATTTT. It is translated as CASSLTSGTGDTQYF.

The chain recombines TRBV19 with TRBJ2-1, with TRBD2 matching 15 bases. The germline V gene has CDR1 LNHDA and CDR2 SQIVND (reference sequence). V trimming: 5 bases; J trimming: 4 bases; junction bases outside the gene matches: 18. This CDR3 region has 21 residues. The CDR3, as DNA: TGTGCCAGTAGTCCCAGACCCCTGGGACTAGCGGGAGGTCGGACGTACAATGAGCAGTTCTTC. Encoded protein: CASSPRPLGLAGGRTYNEQFF.

This sequence joins TRBV10-3 and TRBJ2-7; D perhaps matches TRBD1 (6 bases). The CDR3 loop spans 15 amino acids. CDR1 ENHRY and CDR2 SYGVKD come from the germline V gene. Trimming shortened V by 2 bases and J by 2 bases, and 13 bases separated the two germline ends. The CDR3: CAISEPQGGAYEQYF. The DNA of the CDR3 is TGTGCCATCAGTGAGCCCCAAGGGGGTGCCTACGAGCAGTACTTC.

The CDR3 spells CASGIRQGERVGGYTF. The DNA for the CDR3 is TGTGCTAGTGGTATCCGACAGGGGGAGCGGGTAGGAGGCTACACCTTC. This chain uses TRBV12-5 with TRBJ1-2; 9 positions match TRBD1. The junction had 15 bases not matched to a gene; V was cut back by 5 bases and J by 8 bases. This CDR3 has 16 amino acids. Germline lookup yields CDR1 LGHNT and CDR2 FRNRAP.

In DNA form, the CDR3 reads TGTGCCAGCAGCACCCAGGAGGGATTTGAAGCTTTCTTT. Amino acid sequence: CASSTQEGFEAFF. The rearrangement uses TRBV9 and TRBJ1-1; D is unresolved. Trimming took 4 bases from V and 7 from J, leaving 14 bases between them. Per the germline V gene, CDR1 is SGDLS and CDR2 is YYNGEE. This CDR3 has 13 amino acids.

The rearrangement joins TRBV3-1 (or the pseudogene TRBV3-2) to TRBJ1-2; tentatively, D is TRBD1 (6 bases). Deletions cut 0 bases from V and 6 bases from J, with 17 bases between. Germline assignment: CDR1 LGHDT and CDR2 YNNKEL (reference sequence). The length of the CDR3 is 16 residues. The CDR3 DNA is TGTGCCAGCAGCCAAGAAAGTCGCAGGGGAATAAATGGCTACACCTTC. Its translation: CASSQESRRGINGYTF.

The chain links TRBV28 to TRBJ2-7; D perhaps matches TRBD2 (5 bases). The CDR3 runs 12 residues. Trimming stripped 3 bases from V and 3 bases from J, with 6 bases between. Germline CDR1 MDHEN, CDR2 SYDVKM. Here the CDR3 reads CASSFAGYEQYF. The CDR3 nucleotides are TGTGCCAGCAGTTTCGCGGGCTACGAGCAGTACTTC.

This clone was seen a single time. The rearrangement joins TRBV5-1 to TRBJ2-5; maybe TRBD2 (6 bases). Trimming removed 0 bases from V and 0 bases from J, with 15 bases in between. Germline V lookup: CDR1 SGHRS, CDR2 YFSETQ. The CDR3 covers 17 residues. The CDR3 DNA reads as TGCGCCAGCAGCTTGGCGGGGGTTTCCCCCCACCAAGAGACCCAGTACTTC. It yields the protein CASSLAGVSPHQETQYF. Looking up the rest from reference TRBV5-1 and TRBJ2-5 gives the full variable domain: KAGVTQTPRYLIKTRGQQVTLSCSPISGHRSVSWYQQTPGQGLQFLFEYFSETQRNKGNFPGRFSGRQFSNSRSEMNVSTLELGDSALYLCASSLAGVSPHQETQYFGPGTRLLVL.

In this sample, this clone turned up a few times. The chain has TRBV7-2 and TRBJ1-2; D possibly corresponds to TRBD1 (5 bases). V was shortened by 2 bases and J by 7 bases, with 11 bases between the two germline ends. Per germline, CDR1 SGHTA and CDR2 FQGNSA. The length of the CDR3 is 13 residues. The CDR3 protein is CASSLQGRPGYTF. CDR3 in DNA: TGTGCCAGCAGCTTACAGGGTAGGCCTGGCTACACCTTC.

The rearrangement joins TRBV6-5 to TRBJ2-7; the match to TRBD1 covers 7 bases. This CDR3 contains 14 residues. V trimming: 5 bases; J trimming: 12 bases; junction bases outside the gene matches: 16. CDR1 is MNHEY and CDR2 is SVGAGI in the germline V gene. CDR3 loop: CASSPGQSSYQRYF. DNA for the CDR3: TGTGCCAGCAGTCCGGGACAGAGTTCCTATCAGCGGTACTTC.

The chain has TRBV7-8 and TRBJ2-2; TRBD1 matches 8 bases. The germline V gene encodes CDR1 SGHVS and CDR2 FQNEAQ. Germline trimming cut 3 bases from V and 6 bases from J; bases unmatched to any gene: 6. The CDR3 sequence is 15 residues long. The chain's CDR3 is CASSLTGDLAGELFF. CDR3 nucleotides: TGTGCCAGCAGCTTGACAGGGGACTTAGCCGGGGAGCTGTTTTTT.

The sample holds a few counts of this clone. The rearrangement uses TRBV7-9 and TRBJ2-7; D is unresolved. The germline CDR1 and CDR2 sequences are SEHNR and FQNEAQ (reference sequence). The germline V and J ends were trimmed by 1 base and 2 bases, with 9 bases remaining between them. The CDR3 runs 14 residues. This CDR3 reads CASSLDRFPYEQYF. In DNA, the CDR3 is TGTGCCAGCAGCTTAGATCGGTTCCCCTACGAGCAGTACTTC.

The rearrangement uses TRBV27 and TRBJ1-3, with TRBD1 identical over 7 bases. The V segment lost 5 bases and the J segment 2 bases; nucleotides outside the gene matches: 9. The CDR3 length is 16 residues. Germline assignment: CDR1 MNHEY and CDR2 SMNVEV (reference sequence). The CDR3 coding sequence is TGTGCCAGCAGTCCCCTCTCGACAGGGCCTGGAAACACCATATATTTT. Amino acid sequence: CASSPLSTGPGNTIYF.

The table lists this clone with many counts. The V gene is TRBV5-8, the J gene TRBJ1-4; 9 positions agree with TRBD1. CDR3 length: 15 residues. With 4 bases clipped from V and 7 bases from J, the junction kept 8 bases outside the gene matches. Germline-derived CDR1 and CDR2 are SGHTS and YDEGEE. This CDR3 is CASSIRQGGFEKLFF. The CDR3 DNA is TGTGCCAGCAGCATTAGACAGGGGGGTTTTGAAAAACTGTTTTTT.

V usage is TRBV21-1 and J usage is TRBJ1-1; the table's D gene call, TRBD1, was not cross checked with the DNA. TRBV21-1 constitutes a pseudogene. The CDR3 covers 22 residues. The CDR3 region has the DNA TGTGCCAGCAGCAAGAACAAACCGGGCCCCGACAGGGGGACTGTCACTAACACTGAAGCTTTCTTT. Its translation is CASSKNKPGPDRGTVTNTEAFF.